This paragraph covers one T cell receptor (beta chain) sequence. The antigen remains unidentified. The data belong to a study of T cell repertoires in cytomegalovirus infection. Across the study: An indication of both CMV infection and matching HLA type came from public TCR beta signatures.

The V gene's germline CDR1 is SGHRS and CDR2 YFSETQ. V was shortened by 4 bases and J by 0 bases, with 10 bases between the two germline ends. There are 15 residues in the CDR3. Study outcomes and limitations: The ex vivo response was dominated by HLA-C-restricted CMV-specific TCR beta clonotypes. Summed public TCR beta family frequency identified CMV carriers bearing the relevant HLA.

TCRdb ran MiXCR on the reads and lists one entry per CDR3 protein. This table holds approximately 250,000 distinct CDR3 sequences, approximately 13% found once. The receptor was derived from a human donor in good health (CMV status not recorded). Some clones in this sample may be carry-over from other donors' samples. V and J are TRBV5-1 and TRBJ1-4; no reliable D call. The sequencing input was PBMCs. CDR3 coding DNA: TGCGCCAGCAGCCACTACTTTACAACTAATGAAAAACTGTTTTTT. This encodes CASSHYFTTNEKLFF.